This TCR beta chain comes out of a study of blood T cell repertoires in COVID-19. As for the study in general: Samples came from the United States, Italy and Spain, spanning acute and convalescent COVID-19. In each case, the material was cDNA or gDNA derived from T cells, B-cell-depleted T cells, or PBMCs.

V was pared by 1 base and J by 0 bases, with 4 bases of the junction left unmatched. Germline V CDR1 and CDR2: LNHDA, SQIVND (reference sequence). The CDR3 totals 17 residues. In the authors' methods: Reference gene primer amplification gave estimated nucleated cell counts. Repertoires were generated with immunoSEQ multiplex PCR, while TCRdb's copy carries only in-frame clones and drops some. D and trimming were read from the DNA, whereas the V and J calls and clone size are those reported in that table. This table has about 250,000 clones, roughly 89% appearing once. Sequenced sample: peripheral blood. This TCR was sampled from a woman in her twenties or thirties with active or convalescent COVID-19. The V call is TRBV19, the J call TRBJ1-4; TRBD1 aligns across 8 bases. CDR3 sequence: CASSIASTGATNEKLFF. The DNA for the CDR3 is TGTGCCAGTAGTATAGCCTCGACAGGGGCAACTAATGAAAAACTGTTTTTT.